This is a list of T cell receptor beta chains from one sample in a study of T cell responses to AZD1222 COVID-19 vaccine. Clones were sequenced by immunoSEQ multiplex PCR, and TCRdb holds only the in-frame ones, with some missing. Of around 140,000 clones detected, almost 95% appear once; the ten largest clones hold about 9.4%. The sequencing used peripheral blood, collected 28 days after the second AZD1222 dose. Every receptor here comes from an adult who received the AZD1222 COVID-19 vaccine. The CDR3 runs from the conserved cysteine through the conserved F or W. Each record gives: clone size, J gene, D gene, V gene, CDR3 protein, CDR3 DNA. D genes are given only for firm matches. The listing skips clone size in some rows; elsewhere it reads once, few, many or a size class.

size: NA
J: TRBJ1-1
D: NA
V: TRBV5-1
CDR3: CASSLGLNTEAFF
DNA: TGCGCCAGCAGCTTGGGTTTGAACACTGAAGCTTTCTTT

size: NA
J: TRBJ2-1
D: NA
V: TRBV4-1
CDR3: CASSQGRGTAENEQFF
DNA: TGCGCCAGCAGCCAAGGACGCGGGACAGCGGAAAATGAGCAGTTCTTC

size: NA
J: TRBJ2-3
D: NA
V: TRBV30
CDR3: CASSVGDTQYF
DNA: TGTGCCTCTAGTGTAGGAGATACGCAGTATTTT

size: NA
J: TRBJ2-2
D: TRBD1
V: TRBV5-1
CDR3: CASSLEGTGSTGELFF
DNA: TGCGCCAGCAGCTTGGAGGGGACAGGGAGCACCGGGGAGCTGTTTTTT

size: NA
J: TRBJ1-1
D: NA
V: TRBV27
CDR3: CASILKGELSTEAFF
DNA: TGTGCCAGCATCCTCAAGGGGGAATTGAGCACTGAAGCTTTCTTT

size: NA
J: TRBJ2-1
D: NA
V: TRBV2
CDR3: CASSRFSGAGGEQFF
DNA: TGTGCCAGCAGCCGTTTTAGCGGAGCCGGGGGAGAGCAGTTCTTC

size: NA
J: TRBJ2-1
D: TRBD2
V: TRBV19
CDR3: CASSSSSGGYNEQFF
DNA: TGTGCCAGTAGTAGTTCTAGCGGTGGCTACAATGAGCAATTCTTC

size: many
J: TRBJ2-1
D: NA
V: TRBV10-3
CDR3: CAISEYRGSVVRLNEQFF
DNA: TGTGCCATCAGTGAGTATAGGGGCTCGGTCGTCAGACTCAATGAGCAGTTCTTC

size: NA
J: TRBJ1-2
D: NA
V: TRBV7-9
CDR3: CASSSPHRLNNYGYTF
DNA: TGTGCCAGCAGCTCGCCCCATCGCCTAAATAACTATGGCTACACCTTC

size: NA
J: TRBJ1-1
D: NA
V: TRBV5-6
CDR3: CASSFRRNTEAFF
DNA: TGTGCCAGCAGCTTTCGCAGGAACACTGAAGCTTTCTTT

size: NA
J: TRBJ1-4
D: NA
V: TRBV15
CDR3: CASRGDTHEKLFF
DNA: TGTGCCTCCCGGGGGGACACCCATGAAAAACTGTTTTTT

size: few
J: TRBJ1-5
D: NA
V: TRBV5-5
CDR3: CASSLTDLSNQPQHF
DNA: TGTGCCAGCAGCTTGACGGACTTGAGCAATCAGCCCCAGCATTTT

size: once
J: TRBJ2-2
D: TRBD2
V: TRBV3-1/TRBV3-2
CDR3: CASSQEAGAFWIGELFF
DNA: TGTGCCAGCAGCCAGGAAGCGGGAGCTTTCTGGATCGGGGAGCTGTTTTTT

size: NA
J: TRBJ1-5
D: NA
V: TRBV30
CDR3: CAGEQKGAGSNQPQHF
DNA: TGTGCCGGAGAGCAGAAAGGGGCAGGAAGCAATCAGCCCCAGCATTTT

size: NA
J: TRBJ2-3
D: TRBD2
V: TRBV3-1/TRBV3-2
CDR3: CASSQDVRAGGTDTQYF
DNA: TGTGCCAGCAGCCAAGATGTACGCGCGGGGGGCACAGATACGCAGTATTTT

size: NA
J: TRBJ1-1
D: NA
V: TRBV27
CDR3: CASSLRNLNTEAFF
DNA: TGTGCCAGCAGTTTAAGGAATTTGAACACTGAAGCTTTCTTT

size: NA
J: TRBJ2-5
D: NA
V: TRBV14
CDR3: CASSQDQGWETQYF
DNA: TGTGCCAGCAGCCAAGACCAGGGCTGGGAGACCCAGTACTTC

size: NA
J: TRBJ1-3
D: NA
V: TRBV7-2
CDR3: CASSLTGSPDTIYF
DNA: TGTGCCAGCAGCTTGACAGGTAGTCCAGACACCATATATTTT

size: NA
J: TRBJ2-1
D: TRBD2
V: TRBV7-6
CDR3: CASSAYGRGNNEQFF
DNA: TGTGCCAGCAGCGCGTACGGGAGGGGAAACAATGAGCAGTTCTTC

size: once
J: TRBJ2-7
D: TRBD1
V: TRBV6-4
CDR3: CASTRDRGSGNLYEQYF
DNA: TGTGCCAGCACCCGTGACAGGGGATCCGGGAACCTCTACGAGCAGTACTTC

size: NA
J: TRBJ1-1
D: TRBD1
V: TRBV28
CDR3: CAIVPRQGKEAEAFF
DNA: TGTGCCATCGTTCCCCGACAGGGCAAGGAGGCTGAAGCTTTCTTT

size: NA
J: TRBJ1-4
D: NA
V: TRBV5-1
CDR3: CASSLDSVNEKLFF
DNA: TGCGCCAGCAGCTTGGACAGTGTGAACGAAAAACTGTTTTTT

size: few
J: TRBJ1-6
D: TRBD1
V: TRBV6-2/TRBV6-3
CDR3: CASSYPLGTGDGSPLHF
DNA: TGTGCCAGCAGTTACCCCCTCGGGACAGGGGACGGTTCACCCCTCCACTTT

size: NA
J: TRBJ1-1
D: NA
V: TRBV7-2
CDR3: CASSPGWPNTEAFF
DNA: TGTGCCAGCAGCCCCGGTTGGCCGAACACTGAAGCTTTCTTT